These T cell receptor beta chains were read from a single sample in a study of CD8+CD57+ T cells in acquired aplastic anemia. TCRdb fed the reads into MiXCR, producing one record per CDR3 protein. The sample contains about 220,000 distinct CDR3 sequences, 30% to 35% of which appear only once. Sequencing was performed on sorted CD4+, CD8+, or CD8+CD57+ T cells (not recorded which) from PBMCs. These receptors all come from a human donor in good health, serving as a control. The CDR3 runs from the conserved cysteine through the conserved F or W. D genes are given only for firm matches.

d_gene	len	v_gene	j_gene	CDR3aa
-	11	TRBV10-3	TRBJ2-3	CAISYADTQYF
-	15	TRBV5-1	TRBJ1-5	CASSLEGRENQPQHF
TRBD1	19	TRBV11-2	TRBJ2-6	CASSPQARTGPSGANVLTF
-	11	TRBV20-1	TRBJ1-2	CSASENYGYTF
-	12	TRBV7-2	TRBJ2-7	CASSDEVREQYF
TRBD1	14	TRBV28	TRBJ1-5	CASLQGAGSQPQHF
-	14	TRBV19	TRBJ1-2	CASSRSPPGIGYTF
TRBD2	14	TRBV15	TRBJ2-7	CATSRTSGPYEQYF
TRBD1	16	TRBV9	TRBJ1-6	CASSVGDRVFNSPLHF
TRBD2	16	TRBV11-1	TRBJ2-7	CASSLATSGGSYEQYF
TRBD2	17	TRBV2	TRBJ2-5	CASSSEGGLAGGETQYF
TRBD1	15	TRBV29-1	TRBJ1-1	CSVDRTGMRNTEAFF
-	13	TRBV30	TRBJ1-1	CAWRLHINTEAFF
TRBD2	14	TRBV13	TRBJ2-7	CASASASGSREQYF
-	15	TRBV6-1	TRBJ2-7	CASSTLWGLIYEQYF
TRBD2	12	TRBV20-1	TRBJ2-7	CSASGRSYEEYF
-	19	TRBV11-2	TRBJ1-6	CASSPEGWGRGSYNSPLHF
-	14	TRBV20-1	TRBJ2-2	CSARGAENTGELFF
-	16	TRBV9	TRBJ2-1	CASSVSRDVSYNEQFF
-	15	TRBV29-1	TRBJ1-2	CSVEGPDSFGYGYTF
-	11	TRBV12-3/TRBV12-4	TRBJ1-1	CASSRQQEAFF
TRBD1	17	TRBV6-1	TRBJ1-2	CASSSGLGQGRYYGYTF
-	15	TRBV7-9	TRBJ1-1	CASSPQGRGDTEAFF
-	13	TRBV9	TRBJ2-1	CASSVAGYNEQFF